The TCR beta chain described here comes from a study of human T cells and chemical hapten exposure. The time point is: patch test 1, 2 weeks after DPC sensitization. This sample's treatment: therapeutic diphenylcyclopropenone sensitization with weekly scalp DPC. Total RNA was extracted from unfractionated whole blood. This clonotype showed up just a few times. MiXCR was run by TCRdb on the RACE reads, yielding one entry per CDR3 protein. The repertoire holds some 180,000 distinct CDR3 sequences, with about a fifth as singletons. The CDR3 is 14 residues long. Germline V CDR1 and CDR2: SGHVS, FQNEAQ. Deletions cut 0 bases from V and 5 bases from J, with 10 bases between.

This TCR came from a woman aged 45-59 years with alopecia areata. Some clones in this sample may be carry-over from other donors' samples. Sample: whole blood, taken in connection with sensitization to the hapten diphenylcyclopropenone (DPC). The gene calls are TRBV7-8 and TRBJ2-5; a possible D gene is TRBD1 (6 bases). The CDR3 reads CASSLAPQGETQYF. The DNA for the CDR3 is TGTGCCAGCAGCTTAGCCCCCCAGGGGGAGACCCAGTACTTC.